The rows below give T cell receptor beta chains drawn from one sample of a study of cytomegalovirus exposure and HLA in healthy donors. Measured with immunoSEQ multiplex PCR; TCRdb has only the in-frame clones, and not every one. The sample includes about 170,000 clones, around 74% of them seen just once. Sequenced: PBMCs. These receptors came from a female donor in good health and CMV-seronegative. Each CDR3 is given with its conserved first and last residue.

v_gene,j_gene,CDR3aa
TRBV30,TRBJ1-1,CASDRGMPTEAFF
TRBV6-7,TRBJ2-5,CASSGNGTSGRGGETQYF
TRBV30,TRBJ2-2,CAWSRQMNTGELFF
TRBV6-5,TRBJ2-4,CASSETSGKYIQYF
TRBV27,TRBJ2-7,CASSRRGRVSYEQYF
TRBV27,TRBJ1-5,CASSSDRNNQPQHF
TRBV4-2,TRBJ2-3,CASAGETSSTDTQYF
TRBV5-1,TRBJ1-1,CASSPDTLNTEAFF
TRBV29-1,TRBJ2-1,CSVEGLAGGSLNEQFF
TRBV7-3,TRBJ2-2,CASRLDRAVGELFF
TRBV6-5,TRBJ1-2,CASGRGAEGYTF
TRBV10-3,TRBJ1-5,CAISRQGSNQPQHF
TRBV9,TRBJ1-2,CASSVVGTGSIGGYTF
TRBV1,TRBJ2-1,CTSRPSCLTRYNEQFF
TRBV27,TRBJ1-5,CASGGGYQPQHF
TRBV2,TRBJ2-3,CAKLGTSPAPSTDTQYF
TRBV18,TRBJ1-3,CASSEQGIAGNTIYF
TRBV29-1,TRBJ1-1,CSGSGTEAFF
TRBV30,TRBJ2-7,CAWSRQGAGEQYF
TRBV2,TRBJ2-1,CASSERRGSIFYNEQFF
TRBV29-1,TRBJ1-2,CSAGQIGGYTF
TRBV2,TRBJ2-2,CASRPRGKVTGELFF
TRBV11-3,TRBJ2-7,CASSLTGQGSALLHF
TRBV6-1,TRBJ1-1,CASSPRGRNTEAFF
TRBV6-5,TRBJ2-1,CASSYPGLYYNEQFF
TRBV27,TRBJ1-5,CASSLTGGNQPQHF
TRBV7-2,TRBJ2-7,CASSQTASSYEQYF
TRBV6-1,TRBJ2-1,CASTLNHHNHNEQFF
TRBV7-2,TRBJ2-5,CASSSTGTSQETQYF
TRBV5-1,TRBJ1-5,CASSLAPGQNQPQHF
TRBV18,TRBJ2-7,CASSGTGAYEQYF
TRBV2,TRBJ1-2,CASSGEAVYGYTF
TRBV5-1,TRBJ2-1,CASSLASGSTYEQFF
TRBV2,TRBJ1-1,CASSDLGADTEAFF
TRBV6-1,TRBJ1-5,CASSEFSVGVYNQPQHF
TRBV5-1,TRBJ1-4,CASSLAGAGSGSTNEKLFF
TRBV5-1,TRBJ2-5,CASSLGASGSWEETQYF
TRBV27,TRBJ1-1,CASSIRGLNTEAFF
TRBV6-6,TRBJ1-2,CASSRGRTYGYTF
TRBV11-1,TRBJ2-7,CASSRYQGVGYEQYF
TRBV6-5,TRBJ1-2,CASSLRTGASGGYTF
TRBV4-3,TRBJ2-1,CASSQDQESYNEQFF
TRBV23-1,TRBJ2-7,CASRPEKAGRNYEQYF